These 19 T cell receptor beta chains were all obtained from the same sample, sequenced in a study of cytomegalovirus exposure and HLA in healthy donors. Primers for the PCR totalled 60 Vbeta and 13 Jbeta. Sequenced by immunoSEQ multiplex PCR; TCRdb stores in-frame clones only, minus some. Of roughly 110,000 clones in the sample, over 75% were seen once. Sequenced input: PBMCs. These receptors were obtained from a woman younger than 45 in good health and CMV-seropositive.

The V call is TRBV5-4, the J call TRBJ2-3, with D perhaps matching TRBD2 (6 bases). This CDR3 has 15 amino acids. The V gene lost 1 base and the J gene lost 1 base, with 10 bases spanning the gap. In germline, CDR1 is SGHNT, CDR2 YYREEE (reference sequence). CDR3 sequence reads: CASSLYGGGTDTQYF. As DNA, the CDR3 is TGTGCCAGCAGCTTGTACGGGGGAGGCACAGATACGCAGTATTTT.

This rearrangement joins TRBV6-1 to TRBJ1-4; 8 nucleotides match TRBD1. Trimming removed 4 bases from V and 7 bases from J; junction bases left unmatched: 5. The CDR3 length is 14 residues. Germline CDR1 and CDR2: MNHNS and SASEGT. In DNA form, the CDR3 reads TGTGCCAGCAGTGTGACAGGGGATCTTGAAAAACTGTTTTTT. As protein: CASSVTGDLEKLFF.

The chain employs TRBV21-1 and TRBJ1-5; TRBD1 is taken as the D call from the table, unchecked against the DNA. TRBV21-1 constitutes a pseudogene. CDR3 length: 14 amino acids. The CDR3 protein is CASSTRDINQPQHF. The CDR3 DNA reads TGTGCCAGCAGCACCCGGGACATTAATCAGCCCCAGCATTTT.

The rearrangement uses TRBV10-3 and TRBJ1-2; TRBD1 agrees at 8 bases. With V trimmed by 7 bases and J by 5 bases, 9 bases remained unmatched. CDR3 length equals 14 residues. The V gene's germline CDR1 is ENHRY and CDR2 SYGVKD. CDR3 residues: CAINSPGGWYGYTF. Written as DNA, the CDR3 is TGTGCCATCAACTCCCCAGGGGGCTGGTATGGCTACACCTTC.

Only a few counts were recorded for this clone. CDR3 DNA: TGTGCCAGCAGCCCTGGTGGCTTAGCGGGAGGCGATACGCAGTATTTT. Amino acid sequence: CASSPGGLAGGDTQYF. The J gene is TRBJ2-3, the V gene TRBV5-6, with 10 bases fitting TRBD2. J was trimmed by 6 bases and V by 4 bases; bases with no gene match: 11. CDR1 SGHDT and CDR2 YYEEEE come from the germline V gene. The length of the CDR3 is 16 residues.

This chain uses TRBV9 with TRBJ2-3, with 7 bases lining up with TRBD2. The length of the CDR3 is 16 residues. The V and J ends lost 0 bases and 4 bases, in that order; junction bases with no gene match: 8. Per germline, CDR1 SGDLS and CDR2 YYNGEE. The CDR3 sequence is CASSVDGGGVPDTQYF. The CDR3 nucleotides are TGTGCCAGCAGCGTAGATGGGGGAGGGGTGCCAGATACGCAGTATTTT. Using reference TRBV9 and TRBJ2-3 for the parts outside the CDR3, the full variable domain is DSGVTQTPKHLITATGQRVTLRCSPRSGDLSVYWYQQSLDQGLQFLIQYYNGEERAKGNILERFSAQQFPDLHSELNLSSLELGDSALYFCASSVDGGGVPDTQYFGPGTRLTVL.

The rearrangement uses TRBV19 and TRBJ2-3, with TRBD2 as a possible D gene (7 bases). Germline V gives CDR1 LNHDA, CDR2 SQIVND (reference sequence). Trimming stripped 4 bases from V and 3 bases from J, with 17 bases between. The CDR3 extends over 16 amino acids. The CDR3 coding sequence is TGTGCCAGTAGTAGTTTAGTGGGGAGGGGGACAGATACGCAGTATTTT. It translates to CASSSLVGRGTDTQYF. Variable domain in full (rest from reference TRBV19 and TRBJ2-3): DGGITQSPKYLFRKEGQNVTLSCEQNLNHDAMYWYRQDPGQGLRLIYYSQIVNDFQKGDIAEGYSVSREKKESFPLTVTSAQKNPTAFYLCASSSLVGRGTDTQYFGPGTRLTVL.

This clone was detected only a few times. The chain joins TRBV27 to TRBJ1-2; no definite D call. The CDR3 sequence is 14 residues long. Trimming took 3 bases from V and 3 from J, leaving 11 bases between them. Looked up from germline, CDR1 is MNHEY and CDR2 is SMNVEV (reference sequence). CDR3 residues: CASSLFEGDYGYTF. CDR3 coding DNA: TGTGCCAGCAGTTTGTTCGAGGGCGACTATGGCTACACCTTC.

The chain employs TRBV2 and TRBJ2-1, with 9 bases matching TRBD2. Losses at the gene ends were 0 bases for V and 8 bases for J; bases not matched to a gene: 5. The germline V gene has CDR1 SNHLY and CDR2 FYNNEI. This CDR3 is built from 15 residues. CDR3 nucleotide sequence: TGTGCCAGCAGTGAAGCGGGGCGGGGGGGCCATGAGCAGTTCTTC. Translated: CASSEAGRGGHEQFF.

The chain uses TRBV7-8 and TRBJ1-4; maybe TRBD1 (5 bases). V was trimmed by 0 bases and J by 8 bases, leaving 13 bases between them. The CDR3 contains 15 residues. CDR1 is SGHVS and CDR2 is FQNEAQ in the germline V gene. CDR3 residues: CASSLAPSGREKLFF. In DNA form, the CDR3 reads TGTGCCAGCAGCTTAGCGCCGTCAGGGCGCGAAAAACTGTTTTTT.

The chain joins TRBV9 to TRBJ1-1; TRBD1 is a possible D gene (5 bases). The ends were cut back, 0 bases at V and 4 bases at J, with 13 bases in the middle. The CDR3 consists of 15 residues. Germline V gene sequence: CDR1 SGDLS, CDR2 YYNGEE. CDR3 in amino acids: CASSVVSGAGTEAFF. Here the CDR3 DNA reads TGTGCCAGCAGCGTAGTATCTGGGGCCGGCACTGAAGCTTTCTTT.

This clone was observed once. The chain uses TRBV9 and TRBJ1-1, with D possibly TRBD1 on 6 matching bases. In germline, CDR1 is SGDLS, CDR2 YYNGEE. This CDR3 region has 15 residues. The V and J ends lost 4 bases and 3 bases respectively, with 16 bases between them. The CDR3 DNA reads TGTGCCAGCAGCATTGGACAGCCGCCATACACTGAAGCTTTCTTT. It is translated as CASSIGQPPYTEAFF.

This clone came up a few times. The chain uses TRBV6-6 and TRBJ2-3; possibly TRBD1 for D (5 bases). The CDR3 is made up of 14 amino acids. V was trimmed by 8 bases and J by 2 bases, leaving 14 bases between them. Germline CDR1 and CDR2: MNHNY and SVGAGI (reference sequence). The CDR3 loop reads CASLSRGYTDTQYF. The CDR3 bases are TGTGCCAGCCTCTCTAGGGGTTACACAGATACGCAGTATTTT.

The genes are TRBV7-3 and TRBJ2-1; a possible D gene is TRBD1 (6 bases). Trimming took 0 bases from V and 7 from J, leaving 19 bases between them. CDR1 SGHTA and CDR2 FQGTGA come from the germline V gene. The CDR3 is made up of 17 amino acids. The CDR3 DNA reads as TGTGCCAGCAGCTTAACATCCACAGGGCCCTCAGGTAATGAGCAGTTCTTC. Translated: CASSLTSTGPSGNEQFF.

J is TRBJ2-1 and V is TRBV30; 13 bases map to TRBD2. The CDR3 loop spans 18 amino acids. V was clipped by 0 bases and J by 3 bases; unmatched bases: 8. Germline lookup yields CDR1 GTSNPN and CDR2 SVGIG (reference sequence). CDR3 sequence reads: CAWSVLRTSGRNYNEQFF. CDR3 bases: TGTGCCTGGAGTGTACTTCGGACTAGCGGGAGAAACTACAATGAGCAGTTCTTC.

The V call is TRBV4-1, the J call TRBJ2-7, with D uncertain. Trimming took off 1 base at V and 3 bases at J, with 7 bases between the two ends. CDR3 length: 13 amino acids. Per the germline V gene, CDR1 is MGHRA and CDR2 is YSYEKL. CDR3 nucleotides: TGCGCCAGCAGCCAAGGACTCAGCTACGAGCAGTACTTC. It yields the protein CASSQGLSYEQYF.

The CDR3 is CASSGGGASQPQHF. DNA of the CDR3: TGTGCCAGCAGTGGAGGGGGGGCGAGTCAGCCCCAGCATTTT. V and J are TRBV25-1 and TRBJ1-5, with D maybe TRBD1 (6 bases). V lost 4 bases and J lost 6, with 13 bases in between. Germline lookup yields CDR1 MGHDK and CDR2 SYGVNS. The CDR3 length is 14 residues.

Only a few counts were recorded for this clone. V and J are TRBV9 and TRBJ1-6, with 8 bases lining up with TRBD1. This CDR3 spans 15 amino acids. Trimming took 2 bases from V and 10 from J; bases not matched to a gene: 8. The germline V gene encodes CDR1 SGDLS and CDR2 YYNGEE. The CDR3 DNA reads TGTGCCAGCAGCGTCGACAGGGGTTTGGACTCACCCCTCCACTTT. Its translation is CASSVDRGLDSPLHF. The full variable domain, rest sourced from reference TRBV9 and TRBJ1-6, is DSGVTQTPKHLITATGQRVTLRCSPRSGDLSVYWYQQSLDQGLQFLIQYYNGEERAKGNILERFSAQQFPDLHSELNLSSLELGDSALYFCASSVDRGLDSPLHFGNGTRLTVT.

The rearrangement joins TRBV19 to TRBJ2-3; 9 bases match TRBD2. The CDR3 runs 16 residues. The germline V gene encodes CDR1 LNHDA and CDR2 SQIVND (reference sequence). V trimming: 7 bases; J trimming: 8 bases; junction bases outside the gene matches: 16. The CDR3 sequence is CASTPGWSGGIGTQYF. The DNA for the CDR3 is TGTGCCAGTACCCCCGGTTGGAGCGGGGGGATCGGTACGCAGTATTTT.